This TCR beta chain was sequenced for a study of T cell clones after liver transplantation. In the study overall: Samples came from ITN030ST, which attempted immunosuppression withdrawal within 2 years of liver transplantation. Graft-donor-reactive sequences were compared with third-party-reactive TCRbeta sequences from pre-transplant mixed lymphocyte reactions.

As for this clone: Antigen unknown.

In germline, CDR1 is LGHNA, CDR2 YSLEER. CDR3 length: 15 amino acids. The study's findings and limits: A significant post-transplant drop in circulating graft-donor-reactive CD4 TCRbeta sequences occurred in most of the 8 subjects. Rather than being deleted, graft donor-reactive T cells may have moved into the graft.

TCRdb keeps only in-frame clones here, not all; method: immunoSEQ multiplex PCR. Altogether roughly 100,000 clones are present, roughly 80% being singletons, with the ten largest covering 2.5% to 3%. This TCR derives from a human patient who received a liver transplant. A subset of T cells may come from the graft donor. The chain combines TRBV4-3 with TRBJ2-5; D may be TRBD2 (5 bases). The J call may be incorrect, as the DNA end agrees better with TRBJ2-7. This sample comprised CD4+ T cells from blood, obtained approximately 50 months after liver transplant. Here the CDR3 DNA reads TGCGCCAGCAGCCAAGAGAGGGTTTCTACTTACGAGCAGTACTTC. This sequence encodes CASSQERVSTYEQYF.